This T cell receptor beta chain derives from a study of T cells in Graves' hyperthyroidism and ophthalmopathy. The wider study: Peripheral blood draws took place at initial diagnosis, ahead of any treatment.

Using 10 ml of fresh peripheral blood, PBMCs were prepared. The study's findings and limits: A model built on 13 V-J features separated ophthalmopathy from stable hyperthyroidism.

Germline V gene data show CDR1 as MNHEY and CDR2 as SVGAGI. V dropped 3 bases and J dropped 3 bases, with 14 bases sitting between them. The CDR3 runs 15 residues. There are a few counts of this clonotype. The antigen is unknown. TCR beta CDR3 regions were amplified from RNA transcripts. The TCR CDR3 first-round RT-PCR relied on the HTBI primer set. TCRdb used MiXCR to reprocess the multiplex PCR reads, holding one entry per CDR3 protein. The sample lists roughly 700,000 distinct CDR3 sequences, 35% occurring once. This sequence joins TRBV6-5 and TRBJ1-1, with TRBD1 as a possible D gene (5 bases). The sample was blood. This sequence originates from a woman between 40 and 50 years old with Graves' hyperthyroidism. As DNA, the CDR3 is TGTGCCAGCAGTTATGGCAGGGACGTCGACACTGAAGCTTTCTTT. Encoded protein: CASSYGRDVDTEAFF.